This T cell receptor (beta chain) was found in a study of blood T cell repertoires in COVID-19. Study-level background: The samples span acute and convalescent COVID-19 from the United States, Italy and Spain. T cells, B-cell-depleted T cells, or PBMCs provided the cDNA or gDNA that served as material.

V lost 5 bases and J 8 bases, leaving 17 bases between the germline ends. The CDR3 covers 14 residues. CDR1 and CDR2 from the germline V gene are MDHEN and SYDVKM. Clones were read by immunoSEQ multiplex PCR, and TCRdb kept only the in-frame ones, dropping some. The top ten clones hold 4% to 6% of a sample with 95,000 to 110,000 clones, about four fifths of them seen once. The receptor's source is a man in his sixties with acute or convalescent COVID-19. The sample taken for sequencing was peripheral blood. The chain recombines TRBV28 with TRBJ2-3; a weak D match, TRBD1 (5 bases). The CDR3 reads CASSPPPGQGTQYF. CDR3 sequence (DNA): TGTGCCAGCAGTCCTCCCCCAGGGCAAGGTACGCAGTATTTT.